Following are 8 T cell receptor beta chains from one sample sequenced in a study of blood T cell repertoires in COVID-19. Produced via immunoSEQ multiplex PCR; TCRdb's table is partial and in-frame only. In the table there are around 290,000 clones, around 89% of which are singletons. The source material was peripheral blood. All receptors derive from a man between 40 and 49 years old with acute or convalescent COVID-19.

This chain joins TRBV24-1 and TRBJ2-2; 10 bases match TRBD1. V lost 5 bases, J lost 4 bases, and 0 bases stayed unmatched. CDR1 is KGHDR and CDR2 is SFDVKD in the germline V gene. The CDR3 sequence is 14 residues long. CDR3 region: CATSGTGGTGELFF. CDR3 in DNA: TGTGCCACCAGTGGGACAGGGGGCACCGGGGAGCTGTTTTTT.

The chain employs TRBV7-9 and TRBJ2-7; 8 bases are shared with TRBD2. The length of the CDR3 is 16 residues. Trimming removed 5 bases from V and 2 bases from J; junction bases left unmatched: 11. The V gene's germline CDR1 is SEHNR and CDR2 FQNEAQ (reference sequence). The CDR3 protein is CASSQTGGEFTYEQYF. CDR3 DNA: TGTGCCAGCAGCCAAACCGGGGGGGAATTCACCTACGAGCAGTACTTC.

The CDR3 DNA reads TGTGCCAGCAGCCTTCCAGGCGATAGTTCACCCCTCCACTTT. Protein sequence: CASSLPGDSSPLHF. The chain couples TRBV4-2 to TRBJ1-6; D is unresolved. The ends were cut back, 4 bases at V and 9 bases at J, with 13 bases in the middle. CDR3 size: 14 residues. CDR1 is LGHNA, CDR2 YNFKEQ, per germline.

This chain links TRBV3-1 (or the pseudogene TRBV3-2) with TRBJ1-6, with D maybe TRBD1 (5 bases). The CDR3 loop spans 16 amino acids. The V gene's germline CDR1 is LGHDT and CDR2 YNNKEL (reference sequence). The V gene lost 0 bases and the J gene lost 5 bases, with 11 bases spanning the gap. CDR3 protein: CASSQDRGRDNSPLHF. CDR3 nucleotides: TGTGCCAGCAGCCAAGACCGGGGGAGGGATAATTCACCCCTCCACTTT.

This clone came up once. The CDR3 DNA follows: TGTGCCAGCAGCTCCACCCGACAGAGGGAGCAGTACTTC. It translates to CASSSTRQREQYF. V usage is TRBV7-2 and J usage is TRBJ2-7; D is possibly TRBD1 (5 bases). Per germline, CDR1 SGHTA and CDR2 FQGNSA. The CDR3 is 13 residues long. Trimming cost V 4 bases and J 7 bases, with 14 bases left between them. The variable domain in full, with the rest retrieved from reference TRBV7-2 and TRBJ2-7, is GAGVSQSPSNKVTEKGKDVELRCDPISGHTALYWYRQSLGQGLEFLIYFQGNSAPDKSGLPSDRFSAERTGGSVSTLTIQRTQQEDSAVYLCASSSTRQREQYFGPGTRLTVT.

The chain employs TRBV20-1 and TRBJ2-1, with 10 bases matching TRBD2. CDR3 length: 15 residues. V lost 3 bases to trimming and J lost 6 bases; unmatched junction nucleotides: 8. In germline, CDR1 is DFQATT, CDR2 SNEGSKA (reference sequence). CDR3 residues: CSASRPSGGANEQFF. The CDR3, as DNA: TGCAGTGCTAGTCGCCCCAGCGGGGGGGCCAATGAGCAGTTCTTC.

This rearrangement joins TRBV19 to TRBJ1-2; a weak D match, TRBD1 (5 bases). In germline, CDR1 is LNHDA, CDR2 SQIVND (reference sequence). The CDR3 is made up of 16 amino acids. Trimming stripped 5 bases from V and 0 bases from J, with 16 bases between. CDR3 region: CASSPPRQTANYGYTF. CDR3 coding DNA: TGTGCCAGTAGTCCTCCCAGACAGACTGCTAACTATGGCTACACCTTC.

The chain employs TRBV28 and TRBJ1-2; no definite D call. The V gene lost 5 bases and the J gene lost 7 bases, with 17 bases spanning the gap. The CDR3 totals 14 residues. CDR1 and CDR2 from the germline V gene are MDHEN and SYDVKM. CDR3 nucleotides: TGTGCCAGCAGTAGTATACACGGGTGGGTTGGCTACACCTTC. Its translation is CASSSIHGWVGYTF.